Presented here are 31 T cell receptor beta chains from one specimen sequenced in a study of spatial heterogeneity in lung cancer. Time point here: sample taken at primary tumor resection. Without sorting, whole RNA was sequenced from tumor, nontumor lung or frozen PBMC. A single record per CDR3 protein comes from TCRdb applying MiXCR to the 5' RACE reads. The sample has 15,000 to 20,000 distinct CDR3 sequences; over 20% are singletons. Sequencing was performed on PBMCs, taken at surgery. The source is a female donor with early-stage non-small cell lung cancer.

This clonotype was counted at least ten times. V gene TRBV28 combines with J gene TRBJ2-2; the D call may be TRBD1 or TRBD2 (6 bases each). Trimming took 4 bases from V and 1 from J, leaving 10 bases between them. The CDR3 consists of 15 residues. Germline assignment: CDR1 MDHEN and CDR2 SYDVKM. As DNA, the CDR3 is TGTGCCAGCAGTTCCGGGGGCCTGAACACCGGGGAGCTGTTTTTT. As protein: CASSSGGLNTGELFF.

This clonotype showed up many times. The gene calls are TRBV7-9 and TRBJ2-7; TRBD1 is a possible D gene (5 bases). Germline V gene sequence: CDR1 SEHNR, CDR2 FQNEAQ (reference sequence). The CDR3 sequence is 14 residues long. Trimming took off 3 bases at V and 5 bases at J, with 14 bases between the two ends. The CDR3 bases are TGTGCCAGCAGCTTGGACGGCAGGGAAGACGAGCAGTACTTC. Translating gives CASSLDGREDEQYF.

There are many counts of this clonotype. The chain carries TRBV7-3 and TRBJ2-2; 7 bases align to TRBD2. CDR3 length: 15 amino acids. CDR1 SGHTA and CDR2 FQGTGA come from the germline V gene. V gave up 2 bases and J gave up 7 bases; unmatched junction bases: 7. The CDR3 DNA reads TGTGCCAGCAGCTTATCCGCGGGAGTAATCGGGGAGCTGTTTTTT. This translates into CASSLSAGVIGELFF.

This rearrangement joins TRBV3-1 to TRBJ2-1, with D hard to call. In germline, CDR1 is LGHDT, CDR2 YNNKEL (reference sequence). The CDR3 runs 16 residues. The V and J ends lost 4 bases and 1 base respectively, with 14 bases between them. For the CDR3, the DNA is TGTGCCAGCAGCCCACGACAAGGTGGGTCCTACAATGAGCAGTTCTTC. Encoded protein: CASSPRQGGSYNEQFF.

The V call is TRBV7-9, the J call TRBJ2-1; 9 bases line up with TRBD1. Germline CDR1 is SEHNR and CDR2 is FQNEAQ (reference sequence). This CDR3 has 14 amino acids. Trimming removed 8 bases from V and 3 bases from J; junction bases left unmatched: 5. CDR3 region: CASPGTGIYNEQFF. For the CDR3, the DNA is TGTGCCAGCCCCGGGACAGGGATCTACAATGAGCAGTTCTTC.

Concerning this clonotype: A single base separates this from a much larger clone, so it may be a read error. The gene calls are TRBV2 and TRBJ2-7; 9 bases match TRBD1. Germline lookup yields CDR1 SNHLY and CDR2 FYNNEI. The CDR3 totals 14 residues. V gave up 5 bases and J gave up 5 bases; unmatched junction bases: 7. The chain's CDR3 is CASSTGTGTHEQYF. CDR3 in DNA: TGTGCCAGCAGTACCGGGACAGGGACCCACGAGCAGTACTTC.

The chain recombines TRBV6-1 with TRBJ2-1; 11 positions agree with TRBD2. J lost 7 bases, V lost 6 bases, and 8 bases had no gene match. CDR3 length equals 15 residues. The germline CDR1 and CDR2 sequences are MNHNS and SASEGT. The CDR3 is CASRTTSGSSNEQFF. DNA of the CDR3: TGTGCCAGCAGGACAACTAGCGGGAGCTCTAATGAGCAGTTCTTC.

This clonotype was detected many times. The genes are TRBV6-1 and TRBJ2-7, with 7 bases lining up with TRBD1. This CDR3 is built from 13 residues. Germline values: CDR1 MNHNS, CDR2 SASEGT. V gave up 6 bases and J gave up 5 bases; unmatched junction bases: 7. CDR3: CASRRQGLNEQYF. CDR3 coding DNA: TGTGCCAGCAGACGACAGGGCCTCAACGAGCAGTACTTC.

This clonotype is labeled as medium-sized. V and J are TRBV30 and TRBJ2-1, with 7 bases identical to TRBD1. Looked up from germline, CDR1 is GTSNPN and CDR2 is SVGIG (reference sequence). The CDR3 spans 11 residues. Here the CDR3 DNA reads TGTGCGCGGACCACAGGGGTCGAGCAGTTCTTC. Protein sequence: CARTTGVEQFF.

This clonotype was observed once. The chain is built from TRBV10-2 and TRBJ2-7; weak D call: TRBD2 (5 bases). Trimming removed 0 bases at V and 9 bases at J, with 12 bases between. Germline-derived CDR1 and CDR2 are WSHSY and SAAADI. This CDR3 has 13 residues. CDR3 sequence reads: CASSESSDSGQYF. The CDR3 DNA follows: TGCGCCAGCAGTGAGTCGTCGGACTCAGGGCAGTACTTC.

The V gene is TRBV13, the J gene TRBJ2-1; 7 bases are shared with TRBD2. The V gene end was trimmed by 6 bases and the J gene end by 6 bases; junction bases not matched to a gene: 8. The CDR3 runs 14 residues. Germline values: CDR1 PRHDT, CDR2 FYEKMQ (reference sequence). The CDR3 bases are TGTGCCAGCAGTTGGAAACTAGCGAGCAATGAGCAGTTCTTC. Translating gives CASSWKLASNEQFF. Variable domain in full (rest from reference TRBV13 and TRBJ2-1): AAGVIQSPRHLIKEKRETATLKCYPIPRHDTVYWYQQGPGQDPQFLISFYEKMQSDKGSIPDRFSAQQFSDYHSELNMSSLELGDSALYFCASSWKLASNEQFFGPGTRLTVL.

The chain couples TRBV12-5 to TRBJ2-5; 8 positions match TRBD1. CDR3 length equals 15 residues. The germline V gene encodes CDR1 LGHNT and CDR2 FRNRAP. After removal of 5 bases from V and 4 bases from J, the junction contained 9 bases not matched to a gene. CDR3 nucleotide sequence: TGTGCTAGTGGTACCCAGGACAGGGCCGGAGAGACCCAGTACTTC. Its protein is CASGTQDRAGETQYF. Full variable domain (missing parts from reference TRBV12-5 and TRBJ2-5): DARVTQTPRHKVTEMGQEVTMRCQPILGHNTVFWYRQTMMQGLELLAYFRNRAPLDDSGMPKDRFSAEMPDATLATLKIQPSEPRDSAVYFCASGTQDRAGETQYFGPGTRLLVL.

By share, this clonotype ranks as medium-sized. The chain joins TRBV11-2 to TRBJ1-1; D remains ambiguous. The CDR3 runs to 15 residues. From germline, CDR1 is SGHAT and CDR2 FQNNGV. The V and J ends lost 5 bases and 2 bases respectively, with 15 bases between them. The CDR3, as DNA: TGTGCCAGCAGCGGGCGAGGCAGCGCCAACACTGAAGCTTTCTTT. It codes for CASSGRGSANTEAFF.

This chain links TRBV24-1 with TRBJ2-1; D possibly corresponds to TRBD1 (6 bases). Trimming stripped 7 bases from V and 0 bases from J, with 12 bases between. CDR3 length: 15 amino acids. Germline assignment: CDR1 KGHDR and CDR2 SFDVKD. The CDR3 loop reads CATSSDRFSYNEQFF. Written as DNA, the CDR3 is TGTGCCACCAGCTCAGACAGGTTCTCCTACAATGAGCAGTTCTTC.

This clonotype occurred many times. The chain has TRBV2 and TRBJ2-1; TRBD2 aligns across 10 bases. This CDR3 spans 15 amino acids. CDR1 and CDR2 from the germline V gene are SNHLY and FYNNEI. J lost 7 bases, V lost 3 bases, and 6 bases had no gene match. The CDR3 region is CASSDEASGSNEQFF. The CDR3 nucleotides read TGTGCCAGCAGTGATGAGGCTAGCGGGAGTAATGAGCAGTTCTTC.

V gene TRBV27 combines with J gene TRBJ1-4, with 8 bases matching TRBD1. The CDR3 has 13 residues. The V and J ends lost 3 bases and 13 bases, in that order; junction bases with no gene match: 7. The germline V gene has CDR1 MNHEY and CDR2 SMNVEV (reference sequence). CDR3 region: CASSLPGGEVLFF. In nucleotides, the CDR3 is TGTGCCAGCAGTTTGCCAGGGGGCGAAGTACTGTTTTTT.

By share, this clonotype counts as medium-sized. CDR3 DNA sequence: TGTGCCACCAGTGAGGGGGGCAGCGGAAGCTATAACTATGGCTACACCTTC. It specifies CATSEGGSGSYNYGYTF. This rearrangement joins TRBV24-1 to TRBJ1-2, with D possibly being TRBD1 (6 bases). The CDR3 length is 17 residues. Germline CDR1 KGHDR, CDR2 SFDVKD. Trimming removed 4 bases from V and 1 base from J, with 18 bases in between.

This clonotype ranks as medium-sized. The chain combines TRBV7-9 with TRBJ1-6; 9 nucleotides agree with TRBD1. Germline V CDR1 and CDR2: SEHNR, FQNEAQ (reference sequence). The CDR3 runs 15 residues. V lost 4 bases, J lost 10 bases, and 8 bases stayed unmatched. The CDR3 DNA reads as TGTGCCAGCAGCTCGCGACAGGGGGTAGAATCACCCCTCCACTTT. Residues: CASSSRQGVESPLHF.

This clonotype is medium-sized by share. An end of the junction differs from the germline gene, which may be a read error. This chain links TRBV18 with TRBJ2-4; D may correspond to TRBD1 or TRBD2 (5 bases each). Germline V gene data show CDR1 as KGHSH and CDR2 as LQKENI. The CDR3 has 12 amino acids. This CDR3 reads CASSSSGTETLF. The CDR3 bases are TGTGCCAGCTCCTCTTCAGGGACCGAAACACTCTTC. The variable domain in full, completed from reference TRBV18 and TRBJ2-4, reads NAGVMQNPRHLVRRRGQEARLRCSPMKGHSHVYWYRQLPEEGLKFMVYLQKENIIDESGMPKERFSAEFPKEGPSILRIQQVVRGDSAAYFCASSSSGTETLFGAGTRLSVL.

The rearrangement links TRBV6-1 to TRBJ1-4; 7 bases align to TRBD1. The germline V gene has CDR1 MNHNS and CDR2 SASEGT. Trimming took 7 bases from V and 7 from J; bases not matched to a gene: 6. CDR3 size: 13 residues. In DNA, the CDR3 is TGTGCCAGCATGAGGGGGCTGTCTGAAAAACTGTTTTTT. Translation: CASMRGLSEKLFF.

This clonotype is categorized as medium-sized. CDR3 bases: TGTGCCAGCAGTTTATCTTGGGCCATTCAGTACTTC. It translates to CASSLSWAIQYF. This rearrangement joins TRBV27 to TRBJ2-4; no reliable D call. The ends were cut back, 0 bases at V and 9 bases at J, with 6 bases in the middle. The CDR3 contains 12 residues. Germline V CDR1 and CDR2: MNHEY, SMNVEV (reference sequence).

At least ten counts were recorded for this clonotype. CDR3 loop: CASSQSRPYEQYF. The CDR3, as DNA: TGTGCCAGCAGCCAATCCCGGCCATACGAGCAGTACTTC. The chain is built from TRBV3-1 and TRBJ2-7; D is uncertain. Germline CDR1 reads LGHDT; CDR2 reads YNNKEL (reference sequence). The CDR3 length is 13 residues. V was cut by 2 bases and J by 4 bases, with 9 bases left in between.

Ten or more counts support this clonotype. The J gene is TRBJ2-1, the V gene TRBV2; 8 nucleotides line up with TRBD1. This CDR3 contains 14 residues. CDR1 is SNHLY and CDR2 is FYNNEI in the germline V gene. V lost 2 bases, J lost 8 bases, and 5 bases stayed unmatched. This chain's CDR3 is CASSEQGAMDEQFF. CDR3 DNA: TGTGCCAGCAGTGAACAGGGGGCAATGGATGAGCAGTTCTTC.

In its sample, this clonotype was seen many times. The chain employs TRBV6-4 and TRBJ2-1; D could derive from TRBD1 or TRBD2 (5 bases each). Per the germline V gene, CDR1 is MRHNA and CDR2 is SNTAGT. The length of the CDR3 is 15 residues. V gave up 4 bases and J gave up 3 bases, with 13 bases separating them. As DNA, the CDR3 is TGTGCCAGCAGTGGGGGGAACCCGGACTACAATGAGCAGTTCTTC. Translation: CASSGGNPDYNEQFF.

This clonotype was recorded at least ten times. The chain uses TRBV27 and TRBJ2-5; TRBD1 aligns across 8 bases. This CDR3 comprises 16 residues. The V gene's germline CDR1 is MNHEY and CDR2 SMNVEV (reference sequence). The trim removed 6 bases at V and 0 bases at J, leaving 9 bases unmatched. The CDR3 loop is CASRDRTGTYQETQYF. The CDR3 nucleotides read TGTGCCAGCAGAGACCGGACAGGGACGTACCAAGAGACCCAGTACTTC.

The chain uses TRBV2 and TRBJ2-5; D might be TRBD1 (7 bases). This CDR3 region has 15 residues. From germline, CDR1 is SNHLY and CDR2 FYNNEI. V was trimmed by 3 bases and J by 5 bases, leaving 16 bases between them. CDR3: CASSDLGRGDETQYF. DNA for the CDR3: TGTGCCAGCAGTGATTTAGGCAGGGGGGACGAGACCCAGTACTTC.

At least ten counts were recorded for this clonotype. The DNA for the CDR3 is TGTGCCAGTAGTATGTTCGGTAGCGCAAAAGAGACCCAGTACTTC. This sequence encodes CASSMFGSAKETQYF. The chain carries TRBV19 and TRBJ2-5; possible D gene TRBD2, 5 bases. V lost 3 bases to trimming and J lost 3 bases, with 14 bases between them. This CDR3 has 15 amino acids. Germline V gene data show CDR1 as LNHDA and CDR2 as SQIVND (reference sequence). The full variable domain, its missing parts supplied by reference TRBV19 and TRBJ2-5, is DGGITQSPKYLFRKEGQNVTLSCEQNLNHDAMYWYRQDPGQGLRLIYYSQIVNDFQKGDIAEGYSVSREKKESFPLTVTSAQKNPTAFYLCASSMFGSAKETQYFGPGTRLLVL.

By frequency in the sample, this clonotype is medium-sized. V and J are TRBV14 and TRBJ2-5; D perhaps matches TRBD1 (6 bases). The CDR3 has 16 residues. V lost 2 bases to trimming and J lost 5 bases, with 18 bases between them. In germline, CDR1 is SGHDN, CDR2 FVKESK. The CDR3 here is CASSQYRAGALETQYF. The CDR3 DNA follows: TGTGCCAGCAGCCAATATCGGGCAGGGGCATTGGAGACCCAGTACTTC.

Only a few counts were recorded for this clonotype. CDR3 bases: TGTGCCAGTAGTACGACAGGTCCCTATGGCTACACCTTC. This codes for CASSTTGPYGYTF. The rearrangement uses TRBV19 and TRBJ1-2; D is perhaps TRBD1 (6 bases). CDR1 and CDR2 from the germline V gene are LNHDA and SQIVND (reference sequence). The germline V and J ends were trimmed by 4 bases and 4 bases, with 10 bases remaining between them. The CDR3 covers 13 residues.

Many counts were recorded for this clonotype. The chain carries TRBV10-3 and TRBJ2-1; D possibly matches TRBD1 or TRBD2 (5 bases each). The CDR3 is made up of 16 amino acids. V lost 2 bases to trimming and J lost 10 bases, with 21 bases between them. CDR1 is ENHRY and CDR2 is SYGVKD in the germline V gene. Here the CDR3 reads CAISETRVRGLQEQFF. CDR3 DNA sequence: TGTGCCATCAGTGAGACGAGGGTTAGGGGCCTTCAGGAGCAGTTCTTC.

This clonotype was recorded at least ten times. The J gene is TRBJ1-5, the V gene TRBV19; D not resolved. In germline, CDR1 is LNHDA, CDR2 SQIVND (reference sequence). V dropped 5 bases and J dropped 3 bases, with 14 bases sitting between them. CDR3 size: 15 residues. The CDR3 loop is CASSGDGKANQPQHF. The CDR3 DNA follows: TGTGCCAGTAGTGGCGACGGCAAGGCCAATCAGCCCCAGCATTTT.